This TCR beta chain comes out of a study of T cells after yellow fever vaccination. The CDR3 is made up of 16 amino acids. Trimming took 9 bases from V and 0 from J, leaving 18 bases between them. CDR1 and CDR2 (germline): KGHDR, SFDVKD. Note on this clonotype: Its target is unknown.

Findings and limits, study-wide: Booster samples showed a return of most primary-vaccination clones (roughly 96% CD4, about 87% CD8). Weaker in magnitude, the secondary response showed a faster peak on day 5 versus 15.

TCRdb itself ran the 5' RACE reads through MiXCR, one entry per CDR3 protein. The sample carries a few hundred thousand distinct CDR3 sequences, less than 20% recorded once. The source of this sequence is a man aged 18 to 35 who received the YFV17D yellow fever vaccine. The starting material was PBMCs, obtained about 5 days after the first yellow fever vaccination. The gene calls are TRBV24-1 and TRBJ2-3, with D perhaps assigned TRBD1 or TRBD2 (6 bases each). The CDR3 DNA reads as TGTGCCACCCGGGGGTCCGGGGGCCCTAGCACAGATACGCAGTATTTT. The encoded protein is CATRGSGGPSTDTQYF.